One sample yielded the 24 T cell receptor beta chains listed below, sequenced in a study of blood T cell repertoires in COVID-19. Profiling relied on immunoSEQ multiplex PCR, and the TCRdb table lists in-frame clones only, not all of them. The profile shows 150,000 to 200,000 clones, around 86% of them singletons. The specimen sequenced was peripheral blood. Every receptor here comes from a man younger than 35 with acute or convalescent COVID-19.

The genes are TRBV19 and TRBJ1-1; 8 bases match TRBD1. The germline CDR1 and CDR2 sequences are LNHDA and SQIVND (reference sequence). The CDR3 has 14 residues. V lost 5 bases to trimming and J lost 1 base; unmatched junction nucleotides: 3. CDR3 sequence reads: CASSGQGQNTEAFF. The CDR3 coding sequence is TGTGCCAGTAGTGGACAGGGCCAGAACACTGAAGCTTTCTTT.

Only a few counts were recorded for this clone. The chain uses TRBV6-5 and TRBJ1-5, with TRBD1 matching 7 bases. Germline V CDR1 and CDR2: MNHEY, SVGAGI. The CDR3 spans 13 residues. V shed 2 bases and J 7 bases; nucleotides not matched to a gene: 2. The CDR3 region has the DNA TGTGCCAGCAGTTACGACAGGGACCAGCCCCAGCATTTT. Translating gives CASSYDRDQPQHF.

This rearrangement joins TRBV29-1 to TRBJ1-3, with unresolved D. Germline V gene data show CDR1 as SQVTM and CDR2 as ANQGSEA. V was pared by 5 bases and J by 8 bases, with 22 bases between. This CDR3 contains 15 residues. The CDR3 reads CSVQSGTAYSDTIYF. CDR3 coding DNA: TGCAGCGTTCAATCCGGCACAGCCTACTCGGACACCATATATTTT.

The chain is built from TRBV3-1 (or the pseudogene TRBV3-2) and TRBJ1-2; possible D gene TRBD1, 5 bases. The CDR3 covers 14 residues. Germline loops: CDR1 LGHDT, CDR2 YNNKEL (reference sequence). Deletions cut 0 bases from V and 8 bases from J, with 13 bases between. CDR3 amino acids: CASSQDFQGRGYTF. The CDR3 coding sequence is TGTGCCAGCAGCCAAGATTTCCAGGGAAGGGGCTACACCTTC.

This chain joins TRBV3-1 (or the pseudogene TRBV3-2) and TRBJ1-3; TRBD1 aligns across 8 bases. From germline, CDR1 is LGHDT and CDR2 YNNKEL (reference sequence). V was clipped by 0 bases and J by 4 bases; unmatched bases: 2. The CDR3 covers 15 residues. The CDR3 reads CASSQDRGHGNTIYF. The CDR3 nucleotides read TGTGCCAGCAGCCAAGACAGGGGGCACGGAAACACCATATATTTT.

V is TRBV29-1 and J is TRBJ2-4, with D possibly being TRBD2 (6 bases). CDR3 length: 12 amino acids. The V and J ends lost 7 bases and 4 bases respectively, with 11 bases between them. The germline CDR1 and CDR2 sequences are SQVTM and ANQGSEA. The CDR3 is CSASTRKNIQYF. The CDR3 DNA sequence: TGCAGCGCGTCGACTAGGAAAAACATTCAGTACTTC.

The chain combines TRBV10-1 with TRBJ2-2; tentatively, D is TRBD2 (6 bases). Germline CDR1 WNHNN, CDR2 SYGVQD (reference sequence). This CDR3 has 18 amino acids. V shed 2 bases and J shed 2 bases, with 18 bases lying between them. The CDR3 DNA reads as TGCGCCAGCAGTGAGGCGGGACTCCGCGAGATCAACACCGGGGAGCTGTTTTTT. It specifies CASSEAGLREINTGELFF.

This clone was seen only once. The V gene is TRBV5-1, the J gene TRBJ2-5, with D maybe TRBD2 (6 bases). CDR1 is SGHRS, CDR2 YFSETQ, per germline. CDR3 length: 17 residues. V lost 0 bases and J 5 bases, leaving 20 bases between the germline ends. DNA of the CDR3: TGCGCCAGCAGCTTGGCTGTACCACTAGCCCCCATGGAGACCCAGTACTTC. Its translation is CASSLAVPLAPMETQYF.

The chain combines TRBV19 with TRBJ1-5; D not resolved. V lost 6 bases and J 0 bases, leaving 12 bases between the germline ends. The germline CDR1 and CDR2 sequences are LNHDA and SQIVND (reference sequence). The CDR3 totals 15 residues. The CDR3 DNA follows: TGTGCCAGTAGACTTGACACGAATAGCAATCAGCCCCAGCATTTT. Amino acid sequence: CASRLDTNSNQPQHF.

V gene TRBV6-6 combines with J gene TRBJ2-7; a possible D gene is TRBD1 (5 bases). The CDR3 is 13 amino acids. Trimming pared 7 bases from V and 3 bases from J, leaving 13 bases between. Per germline, CDR1 MNHNY and CDR2 SVGAGI (reference sequence). The CDR3 loop reads CASNQNQGYEQYV. The CDR3, as DNA: TGTGCCAGCAATCAAAACCAGGGCTACGAGCAGTACGTC.

V usage is TRBV4-1 and J usage is TRBJ2-2; no reliable D call. From germline, CDR1 is MGHRA and CDR2 YSYEKL. The length of the CDR3 is 13 residues. The V end lost 5 bases, the J end lost 4 bases, and 8 bases lay between the germline ends. The CDR3 nucleotides are TGCGCCAGCAGCTCAATGTTCACCGGGGAGCTGTTTTTT. Protein product: CASSSMFTGELFF.

This clone was seen only once. The chain combines TRBV10-3 with TRBJ2-5; tentative D call: TRBD2 (5 bases). Germline V gene data show CDR1 as ENHRY and CDR2 as SYGVKD. The CDR3 sequence is 14 residues long. Trimming stripped 10 bases from V and 4 bases from J, with 19 bases between. Here the CDR3 reads CATMPRGGRETQYF. The CDR3 region has the DNA TGTGCCACCATGCCTCGGGGTGGTAGAGAGACCCAGTACTTC.

J is TRBJ2-3 and V is TRBV7-2; D is unclear. The CDR3 runs 14 residues. From germline, CDR1 is SGHTA and CDR2 FQGNSA. The V end lost 2 bases, the J end lost 6 bases, and 12 bases lay between the germline ends. The CDR3 loop is CASSLSRSSDTQYF. CDR3 sequence (DNA): TGTGCCAGCAGCTTATCGCGTAGCTCGGATACGCAGTATTTT.

The rearrangement joins TRBV11-2 to TRBJ2-7; 9 positions agree with TRBD1. The CDR3 extends over 15 amino acids. Germline lookup yields CDR1 SGHAT and CDR2 FQNNGV. V shed 4 bases and J 4 bases; nucleotides not matched to a gene: 8. CDR3 nucleotides: TGTGCCAGCAGCTCGAGCGGACAGGGGAGGTACGAGCAGTACGTC. It encodes CASSSSGQGRYEQYV.

The chain uses TRBV7-9 and TRBJ1-4; no reliable D call. The CDR3 length is 15 residues. Germline V CDR1 and CDR2: SEHNR, FQNEAQ (reference sequence). Trimming removed 4 bases at V and 8 bases at J, with 17 bases between. The CDR3 DNA sequence: TGTGCCAGCAGCTCCCCCCGGGGAGACGGAGAAAAACTGTTTTTT. Its protein is CASSSPRGDGEKLFF.

The V gene is TRBV30, the J gene TRBJ1-5; D remains ambiguous. CDR3 length: 15 residues. Germline V gene data show CDR1 as GTSNPN and CDR2 as SVGIG (reference sequence). V lost 0 bases, J lost 4 bases, and 13 bases lay in between. For the CDR3, the DNA is TGTGCCTGGAGTGTAAATTTGGGAGGGAATCAGCCCCAGCATTTT. Its translation is CAWSVNLGGNQPQHF.

CDR3 region: CASSQLRTGEKLFF. The CDR3 coding sequence is TGCGCCAGCAGTCAGCTCAGGACGGGGGAAAAACTGTTTTTT. V and J are TRBV10-2 and TRBJ1-4; D unclear. V was shortened by 5 bases and J by 8 bases, with 15 bases between the two germline ends. This CDR3 has 14 amino acids. Germline-derived CDR1 and CDR2 are WSHSY and SAAADI.

The rearrangement links TRBV18 to TRBJ1-2; a possible D gene is TRBD1 (6 bases). Germline V lookup: CDR1 KGHSH, CDR2 LQKENI. V lost 3 bases, J lost 6 bases, and 14 bases lay in between. CDR3 size: 14 residues. DNA for the CDR3: TGTGCCAGCTCACCGAGGCCAGGGGATAATGGCTACACCTTC. It specifies CASSPRPGDNGYTF.

The chain links TRBV5-1 to TRBJ2-3; D perhaps matches TRBD1 (5 bases). Germline V gene lookup returns CDR1 SGHRS and CDR2 YFSETQ. Deletions cut 0 bases from V and 4 bases from J, with 18 bases between. This CDR3 has 17 amino acids. CDR3 bases: TGCGCCAGCAGCTTGGTGGGCCTTCCCAGGGTCGCAGATACGCAGTATTTT. Translated: CASSLVGLPRVADTQYF.

The chain couples TRBV19 to TRBJ1-1; D is uncertain. Germline CDR1 reads LNHDA; CDR2 reads SQIVND (reference sequence). V lost 3 bases to trimming and J lost 4 bases, with 12 bases between them. The length of the CDR3 is 14 residues. The CDR3 reads CASSIGVGGTEAFF. The CDR3 region has the DNA TGTGCCAGTAGTATTGGGGTGGGAGGCACTGAAGCTTTCTTT.

The chain employs TRBV3-1 (or the pseudogene TRBV3-2) and TRBJ2-3; the D gene is possibly TRBD2 (6 bases). V lost 4 bases, J lost 2 bases, and 16 bases lay in between. The CDR3 covers 16 residues. Germline V gives CDR1 LGHDT, CDR2 YNNKEL (reference sequence). The CDR3 here is CASSLEWRGDTDTQYF. The CDR3 nucleotides read TGTGCCAGCAGCCTAGAGTGGCGGGGAGACACAGATACGCAGTATTTT.

The rearrangement joins TRBV30 to TRBJ1-5, with D perhaps TRBD1 (6 bases). V lost 1 base and J lost 3, with 10 bases in between. The CDR3 contains 14 residues. CDR1 and CDR2 (germline): GTSNPN, SVGIG (reference sequence). The CDR3 loop reads CAWSAGQFNQPQHF. As DNA, the CDR3 is TGTGCCTGGAGTGCAGGACAGTTCAATCAGCCCCAGCATTTT.

A single count supports this clone. The chain combines TRBV10-2 with TRBJ2-7; TRBD1 aligns across 10 bases. There are 14 residues in the CDR3. V gave up 6 bases and J gave up 2 bases; unmatched junction bases: 4. Per germline, CDR1 WSHSY and CDR2 SAAADI. CDR3 in amino acids: CASREGQGTYEQYV. The CDR3 DNA reads as TGCGCCAGCAGGGAGGGACAGGGGACCTACGAGCAGTACGTC.

This clone was observed a few times. The V and J genes are TRBV5-1 and TRBJ1-2; perhaps TRBD1 as D (5 bases). Deletions cut 0 bases from V and 5 bases from J, with 14 bases between. Per the germline V gene, CDR1 is SGHRS and CDR2 is YFSETQ. The CDR3 runs 15 residues. CDR3: CASSLDAGPQYGYTF. CDR3 bases: TGCGCCAGCAGCTTGGATGCAGGGCCTCAGTATGGCTACACCTTC.